The 26 T cell receptor beta chains given below trace back to one sample, sequenced in a study of T cells in Graves' hyperthyroidism and ophthalmopathy. The CDR3 regions of TCR beta were amplified from RNA transcripts. First-round RT-PCR targeting the TCR CDR3 was performed with the HTBI primer set. TCRdb used MiXCR to reprocess the multiplex PCR reads, holding one entry per CDR3 protein. The sample lists about 570,000 distinct CDR3 sequences; 35% to 55% were seen once. The sequenced sample was peripheral blood or thyroid tissue (not recorded which). The receptors here all came from an adult woman with Graves' disease, either hyperthyroidism or ophthalmopathy (not recorded which).

With regard to this clonotype: Mismatch with germline at one junction end may stem from a read error. CDR3 residues: CASSSSGTGVNVLTF. As DNA, the CDR3 is TGTGCCAGCAGCTCAAGTGGGACTGGGGTCAACGTCCTGACTTTC. The rearrangement uses TRBV7-6 and TRBJ2-6; maybe TRBD2 (6 bases). The CDR3 covers 15 residues. The germline gives CDR1 SGHVS, CDR2 FNYEAQ.

Regarding this clonotype: The junction departs from the called germline gene at one end, perhaps through a read error. This chain uses TRBV5-1 with TRBJ2-7; maybe TRBD1 (5 bases). CDR1 and CDR2 (germline): SGHRS, YFSETQ. The CDR3 contains 14 residues. The CDR3: CASSLDKTSYEQYF. The CDR3, as DNA: TGTGCCAGCAGCTTGGACAAGACCTCCTACGAGCAGTACTTC.

Written as DNA, the CDR3 is TGTGCCACCAGCAGAGAACTAACTAGCGGGGTAAACAATGAGCTGTTTTTT. Its protein is CATSRELTSGVNNELFF. The V and J genes are TRBV15 and TRBJ2-2; 10 nucleotides align to TRBD2. There are 17 residues in the CDR3. J was trimmed by 11 bases and V by 0 bases; bases with no gene match: 12. From germline, CDR1 is LNHNV and CDR2 YYDKDF (reference sequence).

The chain's CDR3 is CASRQRGSRDGSYEQYF. DNA for the CDR3: TGCGCCAGCAGGCAACGCGGATCCCGGGACGGGTCCTACGAGCAGTACTTC. This rearrangement joins TRBV10-1 to TRBJ2-7; D may correspond to TRBD1 or TRBD2 (5 bases each). The germline V and J ends were trimmed by 6 bases and 1 base, with 22 bases remaining between them. The CDR3 is 17 amino acids. The germline V gene encodes CDR1 WNHNN and CDR2 SYGVQD (reference sequence).

This clonotype was recorded at least ten times. The chain couples TRBV12-3 or TRBV12-4 to TRBJ1-2; D is undetermined. The CDR3 is made up of 15 amino acids. Trimming stripped 3 bases from V and 6 bases from J, with 17 bases between. CDR3 region: CASSLLGQNTDGYTF. The CDR3 DNA follows: TGTGCCAGCAGTTTGCTGGGCCAAAACACGGATGGCTACACCTTC.

This clonotype was observed at least ten times. This chain links TRBV6-6 with TRBJ2-7, with D hard to call. This CDR3 region has 14 residues. CDR1 is MNHNY, CDR2 SVGAGI, per germline (reference sequence). Trimming shortened V by 0 bases and J by 2 bases, and 8 bases separated the two germline ends. CDR3 residues: CASSYSTVTYEQYF. In DNA, the CDR3 is TGTGCCAGCAGTTACTCAACAGTCACCTACGAGCAGTACTTC.

This clonotype was counted ten times or more. V is TRBV5-1 and J is TRBJ2-7; D tentatively fits TRBD1 or TRBD2 (5 bases each). Germline V gene lookup returns CDR1 SGHRS and CDR2 YFSETQ. V was clipped by 4 bases and J by 2 bases, with 16 bases between them. The CDR3 totals 15 residues. DNA of the CDR3: TGCGCCAGCAGCCTCTCCGGGACGGGACCCTACGAGCAGTACTTC. Amino acid sequence: CASSLSGTGPYEQYF.

There are a few counts of this clonotype. A read error may produce the germline difference seen at one junction end. The V and J genes are TRBV2 and TRBJ1-5; 7 positions match TRBD1. Germline V gives CDR1 SNHLY, CDR2 FYNNEI. CDR3 size: 14 residues. CDR3 residues: CASSPGTVDQPQHF. The CDR3 nucleotides are TGTGCCAGCAGCCCCGGGACAGTCGATCAGCCTCAGCATTTT.

Many counts were recorded for this clonotype. The chain has TRBV7-9 and TRBJ1-2; no firm D call. Germline V gene lookup returns CDR1 SEHNR and CDR2 FQNEAQ (reference sequence). The CDR3 length is 14 residues. The V gene lost 3 bases and the J gene lost 4 bases, with 12 bases spanning the gap. CDR3 in amino acids: CASSFQESSYGYTF. CDR3 DNA sequence: TGTGCCAGCAGCTTCCAGGAGTCTAGCTATGGCTACACCTTC.

This clonotype was seen more than once but under ten times. V and J are TRBV30 and TRBJ2-7, with TRBD2 matching over 9 bases. Germline V gene lookup returns CDR1 GTSNPN and CDR2 SVGIG (reference sequence). This CDR3 spans 16 amino acids. The junction had 12 bases not matched to a gene; V was cut back by 0 bases and J by 6 bases. As DNA, the CDR3 is TGTGCCTGGAGTGTTCGGGCGGGAGGGCTCGGGTCCGAGCAGTACTTC. It specifies CAWSVRAGGLGSEQYF.

This chain uses TRBV4-1 with TRBJ2-7; maybe TRBD1 (6 bases). Germline-derived CDR1 and CDR2 are MGHRA and YSYEKL. There are 13 residues in the CDR3. Trimming pared 6 bases from V and 2 bases from J, leaving 11 bases between. CDR3 loop: CASRPPGAYEQYF. In DNA form, the CDR3 reads TGCGCCAGCAGACCTCCAGGGGCCTACGAGCAGTACTTC.

Details on this clonotype: A much larger clone differs from this one at a single base, so this may be a read error. The V and J genes are TRBV11-2 and TRBJ1-1, with D possibly being TRBD1 (5 bases). The V gene's germline CDR1 is SGHAT and CDR2 FQNNGV. With 1 base removed from V and 3 bases from J, the gap between germline ends came to 18 bases. This CDR3 is built from 17 residues. In DNA, the CDR3 is TGTGCCAGCAGCTTAGCAGGGTCGGGTCACTTGCACACTGAAGCTTTCTTT. It translates to CASSLAGSGHLHTEAFF. The full variable domain, rest sourced from reference TRBV11-2 and TRBJ1-1, is EAGVAQSPRYKIIEKRQSVAFWCNPISGHATLYWYQQILGQGPKLLIQFQNNGVVDDSQLPKDRFSAERLKGVDSTLKIQPAKLEDSAVYLCASSLAGSGHLHTEAFFGQGTRLTVV.

The genes are TRBV10-3 and TRBJ2-5; 7 nucleotides line up with TRBD2. The CDR3 is made up of 17 amino acids. V was clipped by 5 bases and J by 5 bases; unmatched bases: 17. The germline gives CDR1 ENHRY, CDR2 SYGVKD. In nucleotides, the CDR3 is TGTGCCATCAGTTCGCCCTGGGACGGGGGGACCAGGGAGACCCAGTACTTC. This gives the protein CAISSPWDGGTRETQYF.

Concerning this clonotype itself: The CDR3 does not close with the conserved phenylalanine or tryptophan, likely indicating a read error. Because the CDR3's place on the DNA is in doubt, the DNA is left out and the CDR3 is given as listed by TCRdb. The rearrangement uses TRBV9 and TRBJ1-4; TRBD1, the table's D call, was not compared with the DNA. A total of 11 residues make up the CDR3, ends included. Germline assignment: CDR1 SGDLS and CDR2 YYNGEE. CDR3 residues: CASSVDPGGAY.

On this clonotype: A read error may produce the germline difference seen at one junction end. J is TRBJ1-4 and V is TRBV19; 7 bases map to TRBD1. Germline values: CDR1 LNHDA, CDR2 SQIVND (reference sequence). This CDR3 region has 14 residues. Here the CDR3 DNA reads TGTGCCAGTACTCCGGGACAGCCAGATGAAGAACTGTTTTTT. Protein product: CASTPGQPDEELFF.

CDR3 sequence: CASSPLDRVFLNTEAFF. Here the CDR3 DNA reads TGCGCCAGCAGCCCCCTCGACAGGGTTTTTCTGAACACTGAAGCTTTCTTT. The rearrangement uses TRBV5-1 and TRBJ1-1; 7 positions match TRBD1. The CDR3 is 17 amino acids. Germline CDR1 is SGHRS and CDR2 is YFSETQ. V lost 4 bases, J lost 0 bases, and 12 bases stayed unmatched. The full variable domain, rest sourced from reference TRBV5-1 and TRBJ1-1, is KAGVTQTPRYLIKTRGQQVTLSCSPISGHRSVSWYQQTPGQGLQFLFEYFSETQRNKGNFPGRFSGRQFSNSRSEMNVSTLELGDSALYLCASSPLDRVFLNTEAFFGQGTRLTVV.

The chain carries TRBV7-9 and TRBJ2-5, with D possibly being TRBD2 (6 bases). The CDR3 totals 15 residues. CDR1 is SEHNR, CDR2 FQNEAQ, per germline (reference sequence). The ends were cut back, 5 bases at V and 5 bases at J, with 18 bases in the middle. In DNA form, the CDR3 reads TGTGCCAGCAGCCCAACGGGAGATATGACGGAGACCCAGTACTTC. Translated, it gives CASSPTGDMTETQYF.

The V gene is TRBV9, the J gene TRBJ2-7; TRBD1 aligns across 9 bases. Unmatched junction bases numbered 4, after V lost 3 bases and J lost 3 bases. The CDR3 runs 14 residues. The germline CDR1 and CDR2 sequences are SGDLS and YYNGEE. CDR3 protein: CASSDGDRVYEQYF. The CDR3 DNA follows: TGTGCCAGCAGCGATGGGGACAGGGTCTACGAGCAGTACTTC.

This clonotype has ten or more counts. This chain links TRBV19 with TRBJ1-2; no clear D. V was cut by 7 bases and J by 4 bases, with 19 bases left in between. CDR1 LNHDA and CDR2 SQIVND come from the germline V gene (reference sequence). The CDR3 runs to 15 residues. The CDR3 protein is CASKLQVASGYGYTF. The CDR3, as DNA: TGTGCCAGTAAACTTCAAGTGGCCTCGGGCTATGGCTACACCTTC.

This clonotype was counted many times. The chain carries TRBV6-6 and TRBJ1-4; 9 nucleotides match TRBD1. There are 12 residues in the CDR3. Germline CDR1 reads MNHNY; CDR2 reads SVGAGI (reference sequence). V lost 8 bases, J lost 6 bases, and 1 base stayed unmatched. CDR3 sequence: CASGDRDEKLFF. The CDR3 region has the DNA TGTGCCAGCGGGGACAGGGATGAAAAACTGTTTTTT.

The CDR3 here is CSAPRDRNYGYTF. CDR3 DNA sequence: TGCAGCGCACCCAGGGACAGGAACTATGGCTACACCTTC. The chain links TRBV29-1 to TRBJ1-2; 8 positions match TRBD1. Germline lookup yields CDR1 SQVTM and CDR2 ANQGSEA. Unmatched junction bases numbered 6, after V lost 7 bases and J lost 2 bases. There are 13 residues in the CDR3.

This clonotype was counted at least ten times. The chain is built from TRBV3-1 and TRBJ2-5; D may be TRBD1 (6 bases). The germline V and J ends were trimmed by 3 bases and 9 bases, with 14 bases remaining between them. Germline V gives CDR1 LGHDT, CDR2 YNNKEL (reference sequence). This CDR3 comprises 13 residues. The CDR3 is CASSHSRAGAQYF. The CDR3 DNA sequence: TGTGCCAGCAGCCATTCAAGGGCAGGGGCCCAGTACTTC.

The CDR3 is CESGARDPATNEKLFF. The CDR3 DNA reads TGTGAGTCTGGTGCTAGAGATCCGGCAACTAATGAAAAACTGTTTTTT. The chain links TRBV25-1 to TRBJ1-4; D gene ambiguous. Germline CDR1 MGHDK, CDR2 SYGVNS. The CDR3 length is 16 residues.

V usage is TRBV4-1 and J usage is TRBJ2-5, with 7 bases lining up with TRBD1. This CDR3 comprises 15 residues. Trimming took 1 base from V and 2 from J; bases not matched to a gene: 4. The germline gives CDR1 MGHRA, CDR2 YSYEKL. As DNA, the CDR3 is TGCGCCAGCAGCCAAGGCTGGGGACAGCAAGAGACCCAGTACTTC. Translated, it gives CASSQGWGQQETQYF.

This clonotype was found once. The chain uses TRBV7-9 and TRBJ1-1, with D possibly being TRBD1 (6 bases). The CDR3 sequence is 15 residues long. V lost 5 bases, J lost 1 base, and 14 bases lay in between. The V gene's germline CDR1 is SEHNR and CDR2 FQNEAQ (reference sequence). The CDR3: CASSHRGQPNTEAFF. The CDR3 DNA reads as TGTGCCAGCAGCCACCGGGGACAACCGAACACTGAAGCTTTCTTT.

DNA of the CDR3: TGTGCCATCAGTGATGGCGGGATCACGACAATGGAGACCCAGTACTTC. Translation: CAISDGGITTMETQYF. This chain connects TRBV10-3 to TRBJ2-5; weak D call: TRBD2 (6 bases). There are 16 residues in the CDR3. The germline V gene has CDR1 ENHRY and CDR2 SYGVKD. Trimming removed 3 bases from V and 5 bases from J, with 19 bases in between.